This T cell receptor (beta chain) comes out of a study of T-cell reconstitution after alpha-beta-depleted transplantation in children. Broader study findings: T-cell counts and diversity at one year post-transplant came mainly from newly produced T cells.

This clonotype occurred a few times. Its antigen is not identified. This CDR3 contains 12 residues. The V end was cut by 3 bases, the J end by 6 bases, with 11 bases between. Germline CDR1 reads SQVTM; CDR2 reads ANQGSEA. TCRbeta library preparation incorporated unique molecular identifiers. TCRdb fed the PCR reads into MiXCR, producing one record per CDR3 protein. The table records hundreds of thousands of distinct CDR3 sequences, about 15% of them present only once. The source was PBMCs, mostly from graft donor cells, collected 360 days after TCRalphabeta/CD19-depleted stem cell transplant. The V call is TRBV29-1, the J call TRBJ1-2; D unclear. The sequence was obtained from a male patient aged 5 to 17 who had a stem cell transplant for acute lymphoblastic leukemia, so the T cells may come from the graft donor. The DNA of the CDR3 is TGCAGCGTTGACGTAGGGAGGGATGGCTACACCTTC. The encoded protein is CSVDVGRDGYTF.